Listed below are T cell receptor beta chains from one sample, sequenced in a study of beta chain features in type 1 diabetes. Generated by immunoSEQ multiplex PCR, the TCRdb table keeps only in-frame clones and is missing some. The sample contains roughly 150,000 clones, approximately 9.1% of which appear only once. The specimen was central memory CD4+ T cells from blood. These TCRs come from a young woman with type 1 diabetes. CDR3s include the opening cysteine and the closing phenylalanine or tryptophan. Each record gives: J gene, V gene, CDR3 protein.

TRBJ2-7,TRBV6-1,CASSEIGGDPYEQYF
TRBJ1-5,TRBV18,CASSPPSGDSGGQPQHF
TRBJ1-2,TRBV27,CASSIQNRGRGGYTF
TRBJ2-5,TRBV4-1,CASSKRERGQETQYF
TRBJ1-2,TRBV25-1,CASSDRRVGATNYGYTF
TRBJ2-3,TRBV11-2,CASRPTGAGGVTDTQYF
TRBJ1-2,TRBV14,CASSPQTGTGYTF
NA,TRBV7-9,CASNSPGQGTYEQYF
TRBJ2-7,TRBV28,CASSFQGHISYEQYF
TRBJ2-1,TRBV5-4,CASSLSASGAGSFF
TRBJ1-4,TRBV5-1,CASSAGNEKLFF
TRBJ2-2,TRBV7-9,CASSLDGAGELFF
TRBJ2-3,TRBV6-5,CASSRSQGRDTQYF
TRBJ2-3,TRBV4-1,CASSQDTAGGRTDTQYF
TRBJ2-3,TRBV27,CSSGRAHQDTQYF
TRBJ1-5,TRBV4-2,CASSQDQDRGYQPQHF
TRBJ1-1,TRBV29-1,CSVASGAHGLTEAFF
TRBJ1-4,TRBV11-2,CASSPRQGIKLFF
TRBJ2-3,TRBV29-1,CSVAGLAGDTDTQYF
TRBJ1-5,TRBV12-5,CASGPGENQPQHF
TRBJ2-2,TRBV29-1,CTARTSGTTGELFF
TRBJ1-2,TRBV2,CASSDLGYGYTF
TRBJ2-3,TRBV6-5,CATRLAGWGDTQYF
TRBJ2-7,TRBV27,CASSLRGFFDEQYF
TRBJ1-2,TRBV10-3,CATYRTGGYTF
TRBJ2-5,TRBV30,CAWSVGGSQETQYF
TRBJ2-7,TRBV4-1,CASSQEVGARAYEQYF
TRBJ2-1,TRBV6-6,CASKPTSPTNEQFF
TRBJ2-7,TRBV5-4,CASSWGLAEAYEQYF
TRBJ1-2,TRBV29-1,CSSMGGGVLGYTF
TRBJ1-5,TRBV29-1,CSVVVGSQPQHF